This T cell receptor (beta chain) was captured by sequencing in a study of OX40 agonist ivuxolimab in advanced cancers. Study in general: Ivuxolimab, an agonistic anti-OX40 (CD134) antibody, was given to patients. Ivuxolimab doses were 0.01, 0.1, 0.3, 1.5, 3 or 10 mg/kg every 2 weeks. Study-level results: Expanded clones tended on average to be more numerous among CD8+ T cells than CD4+.

With respect to this clone: Antigen: not known.

CDR1 and CDR2 from the germline V gene are KGHSH and LQKENI. This CDR3 has 15 amino acids. The V gene end was trimmed by 5 bases and the J gene end by 4 bases; junction bases not matched to a gene: 7. TCRdb's copy holds only in-frame clones and misses some; the assay was immunoSEQ multiplex PCR. The sample yields 90,000 to 150,000 clones, 75% to 90% seen once. Autoimmune disease history or systemic immunosuppression led to patients being barred. The TCR originated in an adult with an advanced solid tumor such as melanoma, head and neck, liver or kidney cancer. The source was CD4+ or CD8+ T cells sorted from blood, collected in a trial of the OX40 agonist ivuxolimab. V gene TRBV18 combines with J gene TRBJ2-3, with 9 bases that match TRBD1. CDR3 sequence (DNA): TGTGCCAGCTCATTGGACAGGGGTATGTCAGATACGCAGTATTTT. This sequence encodes CASSLDRGMSDTQYF.